The next 10 T cell receptor beta chains were all read from a single sample in a study of OX40 agonist ivuxolimab in advanced cancers. Profiled with immunoSEQ multiplex PCR; TCRdb holds only in-frame clones, not every one. This sample carries just over 60,000 clones, 85% to 95% of them seen once, and the ten largest clones take about an eighth. Specimen: CD4+ or CD8+ T cells sorted from blood, collected in a trial of the OX40 agonist ivuxolimab. These receptors were collected from an adult with an advanced solid tumor such as melanoma, head and neck, liver or kidney cancer.

The rearrangement links TRBV18 to TRBJ1-5; TRBD1 might be the D (5 bases). The CDR3 covers 13 residues. With 6 bases removed from V and 1 base from J, the gap between germline ends came to 7 bases. The germline CDR1 and CDR2 sequences are KGHSH and LQKENI. The CDR3 protein is CASSRDSNQPQHF. CDR3 in DNA: TGTGCCAGCTCCCGGGACAGCAATCAGCCCCAGCATTTT.

The chain is built from TRBV27 and TRBJ2-1; 8 nucleotides line up with TRBD1. The CDR3 length is 18 residues. V shed 8 bases, J shed 0 bases, and the junction held 15 bases outside the gene matches. Per germline, CDR1 MNHEY and CDR2 SMNVEV (reference sequence). CDR3 sequence reads: CASSQGGAGTASYNEQFF. CDR3 in DNA: TGTGCCAGCTCACAGGGGGGTGCGGGGACAGCCTCCTACAATGAGCAGTTCTTC.

The rearrangement links TRBV7-8 to TRBJ1-1; 9 bases fit TRBD1. The J segment lost 8 bases and the V segment lost 4 bases, leaving 8 bases of the junction unmatched. CDR3 size: 14 residues. Germline V gene lookup returns CDR1 SGHVS and CDR2 FQNEAQ. DNA of the CDR3: TGTGCCAGCAGCTCCGGGACAGGGAATTCAGAAGCTTTCTTT. Its protein is CASSSGTGNSEAFF.

V gene TRBV27 combines with J gene TRBJ1-4; TRBD1 agrees at 7 bases. Trimming cost V 5 bases and J 4 bases; bases outside gene matches: 7. This CDR3 comprises 15 residues. The V gene's germline CDR1 is MNHEY and CDR2 SMNVEV (reference sequence). CDR3: CASSSPGGINEKLFF. CDR3 bases: TGTGCCAGCAGTAGCCCAGGGGGTATTAATGAAAAACTGTTTTTT. The full variable domain, its missing parts supplied by reference TRBV27 and TRBJ1-4, is EAQVTQNPRYLITVTGKKLTVTCSQNMNHEYMSWYRQDPGLGLRQIYYSMNVEVTDKGDVPEGYKVSRKEKRNFPLILESPSPNQTSLYFCASSSPGGINEKLFFGSGTQLSVL.

The J gene is TRBJ2-1, the V gene TRBV28, with 12 bases lining up with TRBD2. The CDR3 consists of 13 residues. V trimming: 8 bases; J trimming: 7 bases; junction bases outside the gene matches: 3. Per germline, CDR1 MDHEN and CDR2 SYDVKM. The CDR3 sequence is CASRLAGGNEQFF. The CDR3 DNA is TGTGCCAGCCGTCTAGCGGGAGGGAATGAGCAGTTCTTC.

The chain recombines TRBV29-1 with TRBJ1-2; D call uncertain. V was pared by 0 bases and J by 8 bases, with 13 bases between. CDR3 size: 13 residues. CDR1 and CDR2 from the germline V gene are SQVTM and ANQGSEA. DNA for the CDR3: TGCAGCGTTGAAGAGGCCGCTGAGGGCGGCTACACCTTC. It encodes CSVEEAAEGGYTF.

The chain recombines TRBV27 with TRBJ1-5, with 10 bases identical to TRBD1. The V and J ends lost 4 bases and 6 bases, in that order; junction bases with no gene match: 6. Germline V gene lookup returns CDR1 MNHEY and CDR2 SMNVEV (reference sequence). This CDR3 comprises 15 residues. The CDR3 nucleotides read TGTGCCAGCAGTTACGGGACAGGGGAGAGTCAGCCCCAGCATTTT. Translated: CASSYGTGESQPQHF.

The genes are TRBV7-9 and TRBJ1-1, with D possibly being TRBD1 (5 bases). V gave up 5 bases and J gave up 1 base, with 17 bases separating them. Per germline, CDR1 SEHNR and CDR2 FQNEAQ (reference sequence). The CDR3 totals 16 residues. The chain's CDR3 is CASSPRGGSGNTEAFF. The DNA for the CDR3 is TGTGCCAGCAGCCCGAGGGGCGGGTCAGGGAACACTGAAGCTTTCTTT.

The table lists this clone with a count of one. The chain joins TRBV29-1 to TRBJ2-2; D not resolved. The CDR3 runs to 12 residues. Per germline, CDR1 SQVTM and CDR2 ANQGSEA. Trimming cost V 7 bases and J 3 bases, with 9 bases left between them. CDR3 amino acids: CSARADTGELFF. CDR3 sequence (DNA): TGCAGCGCCCGGGCAGACACCGGGGAGCTGTTTTTT.

The chain uses TRBV29-1 and TRBJ2-1; 10 bases fit TRBD2. The trim removed 0 bases at V and 6 bases at J, leaving 8 bases unmatched. This CDR3 comprises 16 residues. Germline V gene lookup returns CDR1 SQVTM and CDR2 ANQGSEA. CDR3 nucleotide sequence: TGCAGCGTTGAAGATCCCTCTAGCGGGAGTTCCAATGAGCAGTTCTTC. Its translation is CSVEDPSSGSSNEQFF.